The 20 T cell receptor beta chains below all came from one sample that was sequenced in a study of blood T cell repertoires in COVID-19. Libraries were prepared by immunoSEQ multiplex PCR; TCRdb keeps only in-frame clonotypes and omits some of them. The repertoire has some 65,000 clones, roughly 74% of them found once; the top ten carry approximately 30%. Specimen: peripheral blood. The receptors were sampled from a woman aged 80 or over with acute or convalescent COVID-19.

This sequence joins TRBV27 and TRBJ2-1; 9 nucleotides line up with TRBD1. V shed 9 bases, J shed 10 bases, and the junction held 10 bases outside the gene matches. The CDR3 is made up of 13 amino acids. The germline gives CDR1 MNHEY, CDR2 SMNVEV (reference sequence). CDR3 in DNA: TGTGCCAGTCTGCGGACAGGGGCGGACGAGCAGTTCTTC. Amino acids: CASLRTGADEQFF.

The chain combines TRBV18 with TRBJ2-2, with a weak D call TRBD2 (5 bases). The germline V gene encodes CDR1 KGHSH and CDR2 LQKENI. The CDR3 is 15 amino acids. Trimming shortened V by 3 bases and J by 2 bases, and 10 bases separated the two germline ends. CDR3 residues: CASSPLTSNTGELFF. CDR3 sequence (DNA): TGTGCCAGCTCACCCCTCACTAGTAACACCGGGGAGCTGTTTTTT.

The rearrangement uses TRBV2 and TRBJ2-7, with a tentative D call TRBD2 (7 bases). The CDR3 has 16 amino acids. V gave up 5 bases and J gave up 6 bases, with 23 bases separating them. CDR1 is SNHLY, CDR2 FYNNEI, per germline. The CDR3 region is CASSPRVGGHFAEQYF. The CDR3 bases are TGTGCCAGCAGTCCCAGGGTCGGGGGGCATTTTGCCGAGCAGTACTTC. The full variable domain, completed using reference TRBV2 and TRBJ2-7, is EPEVTQTPSHQVTQMGQEVILRCVPISNHLYFYWYRQILGQKVEFLVSFYNNEISEKSEIFDDQFSVERPDGSNFTLKIRSTKLEDSAMYFCASSPRVGGHFAEQYFGPGTRLTVT.

There are a few counts of this clone. The chain is built from TRBV19 and TRBJ2-1; the match to TRBD2 covers 11 bases. From germline, CDR1 is LNHDA and CDR2 SQIVND (reference sequence). This CDR3 spans 15 amino acids. V dropped 4 bases and J dropped 6; count of bases not matched to a gene: 5. CDR3 in amino acids: CASSTGTSGFNEQFF. The DNA of the CDR3 is TGTGCCAGTAGTACCGGGACTAGCGGATTCAATGAGCAGTTCTTC.

This clone was observed a handful of times. This chain joins TRBV7-3 and TRBJ2-5, with TRBD2 as a possible D gene (5 bases). The CDR3 sequence is 14 residues long. Trimming removed 4 bases at V and 2 bases at J, with 11 bases between. Germline V gene data show CDR1 as SGHTA and CDR2 as FQGTGA. The CDR3 nucleotides read TGTGCCAGCAGCTCCCTTGGAGGACAAGAGACCCAGTACTTC. This gives the protein CASSSLGGQETQYF.

The V gene is TRBV24-1, the J gene TRBJ1-2; D not certain. The CDR3 extends over 13 amino acids. Trimming removed 7 bases at V and 1 base at J, with 9 bases between. Germline loops: CDR1 KGHDR, CDR2 SFDVKD. The CDR3, as DNA: TGTGCCACCAGCGGAACAGTTAACTATGGCTACACCTTC. This encodes CATSGTVNYGYTF.

The chain combines TRBV19 with TRBJ1-2, with D tentatively TRBD1 (5 bases). Germline V lookup: CDR1 LNHDA, CDR2 SQIVND (reference sequence). Trimming cost V 0 bases and J 0 bases, with 11 bases left between them. CDR3 length equals 16 residues. In nucleotides, the CDR3 is TGTGCCAGTAGTATAGATGGGGCAGGAACTAACTATGGCTACACCTTC. Protein: CASSIDGAGTNYGYTF. The variable domain in full, with the rest retrieved from reference TRBV19 and TRBJ1-2, is DGGITQSPKYLFRKEGQNVTLSCEQNLNHDAMYWYRQDPGQGLRLIYYSQIVNDFQKGDIAEGYSVSREKKESFPLTVTSAQKNPTAFYLCASSIDGAGTNYGYTFGSGTRLTVV.

The J gene is TRBJ2-3, the V gene TRBV30; D may be TRBD2 (6 bases). CDR1 GTSNPN and CDR2 SVGIG come from the germline V gene (reference sequence). The V gene lost 3 bases and the J gene lost 2 bases, with 15 bases spanning the gap. The CDR3 sequence is 15 residues long. CDR3: CAWSLGLTNTDTQYF. The CDR3 coding sequence is TGTGCCTGGAGCCTGGGACTCACCAACACAGATACGCAGTATTTT. Combining the CDR3 with reference TRBV30 and TRBJ2-3 gives the whole variable domain SQTIHQWPATLVQPVGSPLSLECTVEGTSNPNLYWYRQAAGRGLQLLFYSVGIGQISSEVPQNLSASRPQDRQFILSSKKLLLSDSGFYLCAWSLGLTNTDTQYFGPGTRLTVL.

CDR3 residues: CASSPPSSGNNEQFF. The CDR3 bases are TGTGCCAGCTCACCACCGTCTAGCGGGAACAATGAGCAGTTCTTC. The rearrangement joins TRBV18 to TRBJ2-1; TRBD2 aligns across 9 bases. CDR1 is KGHSH, CDR2 LQKENI, per germline. CDR3 length: 15 residues. V lost 0 bases and J lost 5; bases outside the gene matches: 2.

The chain has TRBV19 and TRBJ2-4; D call uncertain. The CDR3 is 15 amino acids. CDR1 LNHDA and CDR2 SQIVND come from the germline V gene (reference sequence). The V end was cut by 3 bases, the J end by 3 bases, with 12 bases between. The CDR3 sequence is CASSISGFGKNIQYF. For the CDR3, the DNA is TGTGCCAGTAGTATTTCCGGGTTTGGCAAAAACATTCAGTACTTC.

The chain recombines TRBV7-9 with TRBJ2-7; 7 bases align to TRBD2. This CDR3 comprises 15 residues. Germline lookup yields CDR1 SEHNR and CDR2 FQNEAQ (reference sequence). With V trimmed by 4 bases and J by 3 bases, 9 bases remained unmatched. Here the CDR3 reads CASSSSGGRLYEQYF. The CDR3 DNA reads TGTGCCAGCAGCTCTAGCGGAGGGAGGCTCTACGAGCAGTACTTC.

The sample holds a few counts of this clone. The chain combines TRBV5-1 with TRBJ2-1; 14 nucleotides match TRBD2. The CDR3 contains 16 residues. J lost 7 bases, V lost 3 bases, and 6 bases had no gene match. Germline-derived CDR1 and CDR2 are SGHRS and YFSETQ. CDR3 in amino acids: CASSWTGTSGSNEQFF. CDR3 coding DNA: TGCGCCAGCAGCTGGACCGGGACTAGCGGGAGTAATGAGCAGTTCTTC.

The chain recombines TRBV5-4 with TRBJ1-1; TRBD1 is a possible D gene (6 bases). This CDR3 spans 14 amino acids. Deletions cut 4 bases from V and 0 bases from J, with 10 bases between. CDR1 and CDR2 from the germline V gene are SGHNT and YYREEE (reference sequence). CDR3 sequence (DNA): TGTGCCAGCAGCCCTCAGGGGCTGAACACTGAAGCTTTCTTT. Translating gives CASSPQGLNTEAFF.

The chain has TRBV7-3 and TRBJ1-1, with a possible D match to TRBD1 (5 bases). V was trimmed by 1 base and J by 4 bases, leaving 10 bases between them. The CDR3 has 14 amino acids. Germline V gives CDR1 SGHTA, CDR2 FQGTGA. The CDR3 loop reads CASSLSGGGTEAFF. CDR3 in DNA: TGTGCCAGCAGCTTAAGCGGCGGGGGCACTGAAGCTTTCTTT.

This clone was counted once. The chain combines TRBV20-1 with TRBJ2-3, with D maybe TRBD2 (5 bases). Germline V gene sequence: CDR1 DFQATT, CDR2 SNEGSKA (reference sequence). The CDR3 covers 12 residues. V gave up 3 bases and J gave up 4 bases, with 8 bases separating them. CDR3 sequence (DNA): TGCAGTGCTAGTTACGGGGCAGATACGCAGTATTTT. Its protein is CSASYGADTQYF.

This chain connects TRBV2 to TRBJ2-2; 9 positions agree with TRBD1. The V gene's germline CDR1 is SNHLY and CDR2 FYNNEI. The CDR3 is 15 residues long. Unmatched junction bases numbered 4, after V lost 4 bases and J lost 4 bases. This CDR3 is CASSAGTGSTGELFF. The CDR3 DNA follows: TGTGCCAGCAGTGCCGGGACAGGGAGCACCGGGGAGCTGTTTTTT.

The genes are TRBV6-5 and TRBJ2-7; D is possibly TRBD1 (6 bases). Germline loops: CDR1 MNHEY, CDR2 SVGAGI. The CDR3 loop spans 14 amino acids. The V and J ends lost 6 bases and 2 bases respectively, with 14 bases between them. The CDR3 bases are TGTGCCAGCAGCCACTTACAGGGTCCCTACGAGCAGTACTTC. This codes for CASSHLQGPYEQYF.

This chain connects TRBV7-2 to TRBJ1-1, with D perhaps matching TRBD1 (6 bases). The CDR3 is 14 amino acids. V was clipped by 1 base and J by 4 bases, with 10 bases between them. The germline CDR1 and CDR2 sequences are SGHTA and FQGNSA. The DNA for the CDR3 is TGTGCCAGCAGCTTAGTAGGGGGTCCCACTGAAGCTTTCTTT. Translated, it gives CASSLVGGPTEAFF.

The CDR3 region is CASSTTSGASYEQYF. CDR3 sequence (DNA): TGTGCCAGCAGTACGACTAGCGGGGCCTCCTACGAGCAGTACTTC. V gene TRBV6-6 combines with J gene TRBJ2-7; 11 bases agree with TRBD2. From germline, CDR1 is MNHNY and CDR2 SVGAGI (reference sequence). The CDR3 has 15 amino acids. With V trimmed by 5 bases and J by 0 bases, 3 bases remained unmatched.

This chain links TRBV13 with TRBJ2-4, with TRBD1 identical over 7 bases. The junction had 21 bases not matched to a gene; V was cut back by 1 base and J by 0 bases. CDR1 and CDR2 (germline): PRHDT, FYEKMQ (reference sequence). CDR3 length: 22 amino acids. CDR3 protein: CASSLVGDSQRIAFLAKNIQYF. For the CDR3, the DNA is TGTGCCAGCAGCTTAGTTGGGGACAGCCAGAGAATTGCTTTCTTAGCCAAAAACATTCAGTACTTC.